The 4 T cell receptor beta chains given below trace back to one sample, sequenced in a study of blood T cell repertoires in COVID-19. Sequenced by immunoSEQ multiplex PCR; TCRdb stores in-frame clones only, minus some. This sample has about 220,000 clones, with roughly nine tenths found just once. The sequenced sample consisted of PBMCs or T cells enriched from blood (not recorded which). All receptors derive from a woman aged 25 to 39 who had recovered from COVID-19.

The gene calls are TRBV2 and TRBJ2-2, with a tentative D call TRBD1 (5 bases). The CDR3 is made up of 13 amino acids. V was clipped by 7 bases and J by 7 bases, with 13 bases between them. Germline CDR1 is SNHLY and CDR2 is FYNNEI. The CDR3 coding sequence is TGTGCCAGCACTAAGGGGCCTGTCGGGGAGCTGTTTTTT. Translated, it gives CASTKGPVGELFF.

The J gene is TRBJ1-5, the V gene TRBV18, with D uncertain. The V end lost 2 bases, the J end lost 2 bases, and 4 bases lay between the germline ends. This CDR3 has 13 residues. Germline CDR1 and CDR2: KGHSH and LQKENI. In DNA form, the CDR3 reads TGTGCCAGCTCACCAGAGGGCAATCAGCCCCAGCATTTT. Its translation: CASSPEGNQPQHF.

The V call is TRBV19, the J call TRBJ2-7; tentative D call: TRBD1 (6 bases). The germline CDR1 and CDR2 sequences are LNHDA and SQIVND (reference sequence). CDR3 length: 15 residues. Trimming left V 6 bases short and J 1 base short, with 16 bases between. The CDR3 region is CASSVPYRGSYEQYF. In nucleotides, the CDR3 is TGTGCCAGTAGCGTTCCGTATAGGGGGTCCTACGAGCAGTACTTC.

The genes are TRBV7-6 and TRBJ2-7; tentative D call: TRBD1 (7 bases). CDR3 length equals 15 residues. Germline CDR1 reads SGHVS; CDR2 reads FNYEAQ. V was shortened by 6 bases and J by 2 bases, with 17 bases between the two germline ends. DNA of the CDR3: TGTGCCAGCAGTCAAAGACAGGGCGGGACCTACGAGCAGTACTTC. The encoded protein is CASSQRQGGTYEQYF.